The entry below describes one TCR beta chain. The antigen is unknown. This specimen comes from a study of OX40 agonist ivuxolimab in advanced cancers. Looking at the study overall: The patients received ivuxolimab by intravenous route every 2 weeks at 0.01 to 10 mg/kg. People in dose escalation had one of these cancers: hepatocellular carcinoma, melanoma, renal cell or head and neck cancer.

Findings of the study overall: Certain nonresponding patients likewise had low normalized T-cell clonal expansion.

Profiling relied on immunoSEQ multiplex PCR, and the TCRdb table lists in-frame clones only, not all of them. The profile covers some 60,000 clones, with 70% to 90% appearing a single time and approximately 15% taken by the ten largest. This CDR3 is built from 16 residues. Germline lookup yields CDR1 MGHRA and CDR2 YSYEKL. The ends were cut back, 1 base at V and 2 bases at J, with 11 bases in the middle. This rearrangement joins TRBV4-1 to TRBJ1-4; a weak D match, TRBD1 (6 bases). This receptor was taken from an adult with an advanced solid tumor such as melanoma, head and neck, liver or kidney cancer. The sample here was CD4+ or CD8+ T cells sorted from blood, taken in a trial of the OX40 agonist ivuxolimab. The CDR3 here is CASSQVWTATNEKLFF. The CDR3 DNA follows: TGCGCCAGCAGCCAAGTTTGGACAGCCACTAATGAAAAACTGTTTTTT.